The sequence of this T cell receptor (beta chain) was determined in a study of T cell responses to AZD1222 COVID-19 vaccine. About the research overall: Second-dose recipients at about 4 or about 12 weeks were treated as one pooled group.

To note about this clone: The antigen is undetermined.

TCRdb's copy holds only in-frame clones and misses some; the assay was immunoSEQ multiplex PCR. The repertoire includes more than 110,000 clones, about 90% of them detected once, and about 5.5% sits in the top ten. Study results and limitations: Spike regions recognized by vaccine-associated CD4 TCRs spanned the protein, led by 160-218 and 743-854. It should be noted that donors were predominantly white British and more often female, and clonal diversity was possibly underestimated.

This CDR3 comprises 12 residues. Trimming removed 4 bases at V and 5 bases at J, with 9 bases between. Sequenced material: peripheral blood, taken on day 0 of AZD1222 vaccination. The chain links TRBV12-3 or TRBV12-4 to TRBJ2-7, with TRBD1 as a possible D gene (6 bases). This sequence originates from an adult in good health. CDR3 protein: CASSSRGHEQYF. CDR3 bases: TGTGCCAGCAGTTCCAGGGGCCACGAGCAGTACTTC.